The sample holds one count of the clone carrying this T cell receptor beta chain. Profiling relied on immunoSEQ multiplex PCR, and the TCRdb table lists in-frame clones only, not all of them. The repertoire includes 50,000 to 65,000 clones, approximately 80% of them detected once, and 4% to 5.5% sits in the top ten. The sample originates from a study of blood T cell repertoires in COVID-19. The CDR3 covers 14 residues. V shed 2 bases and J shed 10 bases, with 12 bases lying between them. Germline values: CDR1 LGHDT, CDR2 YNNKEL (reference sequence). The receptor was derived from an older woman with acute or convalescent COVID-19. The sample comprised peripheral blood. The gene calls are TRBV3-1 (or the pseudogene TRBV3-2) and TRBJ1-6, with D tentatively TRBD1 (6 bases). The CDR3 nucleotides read TGTGCCAGCAGCCAAAACAGGGCATCGTCACCCCTCCACTTT. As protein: CASSQNRASSPLHF.